This T cell receptor beta chain was identified during a study of shared clonotypes between healthy human individuals. General study points: Sampling included only blood; tissue repertoires likely differ.

Germline values: CDR1 SEHNR, CDR2 FQNEAQ (reference sequence). V was trimmed by 4 bases and J by 3 bases, leaving 10 bases between them. This CDR3 is 13 amino acids long. Profiled with immunoSEQ multiplex PCR; TCRdb holds only in-frame clones, not every one. The top ten hold approximately 1.2% of the sample, which has 2 million to 2.5 million clones, approximately 94% seen once. Naive CD8 cells lacked CD45RO and underwent positive selection for CCR7, leaving out terminally differentiated effector memory CD45RA+ cells. Remarks on this clone: The target antigen is unknown.

This sequence joins TRBV7-9 and TRBJ2-7, with D possibly being TRBD1 (6 bases). The receptor comes from a man aged 18 to 30 in good health. Sequenced: naive CD8+ T cells sorted from blood. This CDR3 reads CASSSDRNYEQYF. In DNA, the CDR3 is TGTGCCAGCAGCTCGGACAGAAACTACGAGCAGTACTTC.